This T cell receptor (beta chain) was observed in a study of T cells in Graves' hyperthyroidism and ophthalmopathy. The CDR3 regions of TCR beta were amplified from RNA transcripts. RT-PCR in the first round (using the HTBI primer set) targeted the TCR CDR3. TCRdb fed the multiplex PCR reads into MiXCR, producing one record per CDR3 protein. This repertoire shows under 350,000 distinct CDR3 sequences, roughly an eighth found once; its top ten account for about a third. Patients were excluded for uncontrolled infection, other autoimmune disease, pregnancy or lactation. A few counts support this clonotype. V lost 5 bases to trimming and J lost 8 bases; unmatched junction nucleotides: 12. Germline V lookup: CDR1 SEHNR, CDR2 FQNEAQ (reference sequence). The CDR3 contains 15 residues.

Sequencing was done on a sample of blood. This TCR was recovered from a middle-aged woman with Graves' ophthalmopathy. This chain connects TRBV7-9 to TRBJ1-2; 9 positions match TRBD1. CDR3 in DNA: TGTGCCAGCAGCGAGGCCGGGACAGGGTGGAGCGGCTACACCTTC. It codes for CASSEAGTGWSGYTF.